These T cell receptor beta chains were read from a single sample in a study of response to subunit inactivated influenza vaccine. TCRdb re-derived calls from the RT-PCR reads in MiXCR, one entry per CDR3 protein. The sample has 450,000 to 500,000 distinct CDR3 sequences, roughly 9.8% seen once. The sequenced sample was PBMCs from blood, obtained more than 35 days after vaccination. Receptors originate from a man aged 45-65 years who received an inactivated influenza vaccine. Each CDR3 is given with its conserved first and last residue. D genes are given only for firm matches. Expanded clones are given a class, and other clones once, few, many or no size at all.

CASSPLGGRTNEKLFF,TGTGCCAGCAGCCCTTTGGGGGGACGGACTAATGAAAAACTGTTTTTT,few,-,TRBV5-5,TRBJ1-4
CASSQVIGGGYTF,TGTGCCAGCAGCCAAGTCATTGGGGGAGGCTACACCTTC,-,-,TRBV14,TRBJ1-2
CSVEDVTGRETQYF,TGCAGCGTTGAAGACGTAACAGGGCGGGAGACCCAGTACTTC,many,-,TRBV29-1,TRBJ2-5
CASSPGLAGYYEQYF,TGCGCCAGCAGTCCTGGACTAGCGGGGTACTACGAGCAGTACTTC,many,TRBD2,TRBV10-1,TRBJ2-7
CAISESSRGTGELFF,TGTGCCATCAGTGAGTCCTCCAGGGGGACCGGGGAGCTGTTTTTT,many,TRBD1,TRBV10-3,TRBJ2-2
CASKPSGSLDTQYF,TGTGCCAGCAAACCTAGCGGGAGCCTTGATACGCAGTATTTT,-,TRBD2,TRBV6-2/TRBV6-3,TRBJ2-3
CASSQEVQGTDTQYF,TGCGCCAGCAGCCAAGAGGTACAGGGCACAGATACGCAGTATTTT,few,-,TRBV4-3,TRBJ2-3
CTHGRETQYF,TGCACCCATGGACGGGAGACCCAGTACTTC,many,-,TRBV29-1,TRBJ2-5
CASSPGQGIFDEQYF,TGTGCCAGCAGTCCGGGACAGGGGATATTCGACGAGCAGTACTTC,-,TRBD1,TRBV28,TRBJ2-7
CASTGTSGDPQYF,TGTGCCAGCACCGGGACTAGCGGCGATCCTCAGTACTTC,few,TRBD2,TRBV3-1,TRBJ2-5
CASSEEAGNQPQHF,TGTGCCAGCAGTGAAGAGGCAGGGAATCAGCCCCAGCATTTT,-,-,TRBV2,TRBJ1-5
CASSLEASGETQYF,TGCGCCAGCAGCTTGGAAGCCTCGGGAGAGACCCAGTACTTC,-,-,TRBV5-1,TRBJ2-5
CASSLLRLAGGRGGEQFF,TGTGCCAGCAGCTTGCTTCGACTAGCGGGGGGCCGTGGTGGTGAGCAGTTCTTC,-,TRBD2,TRBV5-6,TRBJ2-1
CASSLEGKRDTQYF,TGCGCCAGCAGCTTGGAGGGTAAGAGAGATACGCAGTATTTT,-,-,TRBV5-1,TRBJ2-3
CASSSVRGQAYEQYF,TGTGCCAGCAGCTCCGTCCGCGGACAGGCCTACGAGCAGTACTTC,-,TRBD1,TRBV11-2,TRBJ2-7
CASSQVGTSSYNEQFF,TGTGCCAGCAGCCAAGTCGGGACAAGCTCCTACAATGAGCAGTTCTTC,many,-,TRBV4-2,TRBJ2-1
CATWVGQGETQYF,TGTGCCACATGGGTCGGCCAGGGAGAGACCCAGTACTTC,many,-,TRBV28,TRBJ2-5
CASSPLRGGSVHEQYF,TGTGCCAGCAGCCCCCTTAGGGGCGGGAGCGTCCACGAGCAGTACTTC,many,TRBD2,TRBV7-9,TRBJ2-7
CASSSSGTRGIQYF,TGCGCCAGCAGCTCCTCCGGGACTAGAGGCATTCAGTACTTC,few,TRBD2,TRBV5-1,TRBJ2-4
CASSFPLAGNNEQFF,TGTGCCAGCAGCTTTCCTCTAGCGGGTAACAATGAGCAGTTCTTC,many,TRBD2,TRBV7-8,TRBJ2-1
CSASGQAKTQYF,TGCAGTGCTAGTGGACAGGCAAAGACCCAGTACTTC,many,TRBD1,TRBV20-1,TRBJ2-5
CASSVRRMNTEAFF,TGTGCCAGCAGCGTCCGCAGGATGAACACTGAAGCTTTCTTT,many,-,TRBV2,TRBJ1-1